These 31 T cell receptor beta chains share one sample of origin, sequenced in a study of T-cell reconstitution after alpha-beta-depleted transplantation in children (dated by TCRdb to about 2016). The library was made by PCR. Sequencing was performed on an Illumina HiSeq 2500. TCR libraries were prepared with molecular barcoding, using unique molecular identifiers to normalize TCRbeta repertoire quantification. TCRdb reworked the public reads: Q25 trimming with fastp, MiXCR clone assembly, productive beta chains retained. CDR3 protein duplicates are merged, each entry listing the most common genes and DNA. The sample includes 450,000 to 600,000 distinct CDR3 sequences, with roughly 13% observed a single time. Of the sample, around 2% is held by the ten largest clones. The label giving this sample's treatment or condition can be read as: allogeneic hematopoietic cell transplantation with graft depleted of TCRalphabeta T cells and CD19 B cells.

The source material was PBMCs, mostly from graft donor cells, sampled 360 days after TCRalphabeta/CD19-depleted stem cell transplant. All receptors come from a male patient under 18 who had a stem cell transplant for acute myeloid leukemia, so the T cells may come from the graft donor.

A few counts support this clonotype. The gene calls are TRBV29-1 and TRBJ2-7, with 12 positions matching TRBD2. V lost 0 bases and J lost 6; bases outside the gene matches: 3. The germline V gene encodes CDR1 SQVTM and CDR2 ANQGSEA. The CDR3 loop spans 14 amino acids. The CDR3 DNA reads TGCAGCGTTGAAGAACCGGGACTAGCGGGCGAGCAGTACTTC. Translating it yields CSVEEPGLAGEQYF.

This clonotype was observed a handful of times. The V call is TRBV20-1, the J call TRBJ2-5; 11 bases match TRBD1. Germline CDR1 is DFQATT and CDR2 is SNEGSKA (reference sequence). The CDR3 is 13 amino acids. The J segment lost 9 bases and the V segment lost 0 bases, leaving 3 bases of the junction unmatched. DNA for the CDR3: TGCAGTGCTAGAGATGGGGGACAGGGGGCCCAGTACTTC. This codes for CSARDGGQGAQYF.

This clonotype was counted between two and nine times. V and J are TRBV20-1 and TRBJ1-2; D uncertain. The CDR3 has 12 residues. Trimming shortened V by 2 bases and J by 4 bases, and 8 bases separated the two germline ends. Germline V gene data show CDR1 as DFQATT and CDR2 as SNEGSKA (reference sequence). CDR3 loop: CSARQPSYGYTF. CDR3 nucleotide sequence: TGCAGTGCTAGACAGCCATCCTATGGCTACACCTTC.

This clonotype was observed many times. The chain joins TRBV15 to TRBJ2-1; 12 bases match TRBD1. In germline, CDR1 is LNHNV, CDR2 YYDKDF (reference sequence). After removal of 3 bases from V and 6 bases from J, the junction contained 3 bases not matched to a gene. CDR3 length: 15 amino acids. In DNA form, the CDR3 reads TGTGCCACCAGCAGCCGGGACAGGGGGCTCAATGAGCAGTTCTTC. Translation gives CATSSRDRGLNEQFF. Using reference TRBV15 and TRBJ2-1 for the parts outside the CDR3, the full variable domain is DAMVIQNPRYQVTQFGKPVTLSCSQTLNHNVMYWYQQKSSQAPKLLFHYYDKDFNNEADTPDNFQSRRPNTSFCFLDIRSPGLGDTAMYLCATSSRDRGLNEQFFGPGTRLTVL.

This clonotype was detected many times. CDR3 coding DNA: TGCAGTGCTAGCGAGGAGACCCAGTACTTC. Protein product: CSASEETQYF. This chain connects TRBV20-1 to TRBJ2-5; D ambiguous. Trimming took off 3 bases at V and 5 bases at J, with 4 bases between the two ends. CDR3 length: 10 amino acids. CDR1 is DFQATT and CDR2 is SNEGSKA in the germline V gene (reference sequence).

This clonotype was seen at least ten times. The chain combines TRBV12-3 or TRBV12-4 with TRBJ1-5, with TRBD1 matching 8 bases. Trimming removed 5 bases from V and 2 bases from J; junction bases left unmatched: 11. The CDR3 is 17 amino acids. The CDR3 DNA reads as TGTGCCAGCAGTCTATTAGCAGGGGGCGGTGGCAATCAGCCCCAGCATTTT. Translating it yields CASSLLAGGGGNQPQHF.

A few counts support this clonotype. The chain joins TRBV20-1 to TRBJ2-3; TRBD2 agrees at 7 bases. Germline V gene sequence: CDR1 DFQATT, CDR2 SNEGSKA (reference sequence). Germline trimming cut 5 bases from V and 2 bases from J; bases unmatched to any gene: 10. This CDR3 region has 15 residues. CDR3 in amino acids: CSASAGPGVTDTQYF. The CDR3 nucleotides are TGCAGTGCTTCAGCGGGACCTGGTGTCACAGATACGCAGTATTTT.

This clonotype was counted ten times or more. The chain uses TRBV5-1 and TRBJ2-1; D remains unclear. This CDR3 spans 13 amino acids. Germline loops: CDR1 SGHRS, CDR2 YFSETQ. Trimming stripped 0 bases from V and 10 bases from J, with 11 bases between. The DNA of the CDR3 is TGCGCCAGCAGCTTGGCTCCCGCCCCCGAGCAGTTCTTC. It translates to CASSLAPAPEQFF. The full variable domain, rest sourced from reference TRBV5-1 and TRBJ2-1, is KAGVTQTPRYLIKTRGQQVTLSCSPISGHRSVSWYQQTPGQGLQFLFEYFSETQRNKGNFPGRFSGRQFSNSRSEMNVSTLELGDSALYLCASSLAPAPEQFFGPGTRLTVL.

The rearrangement joins TRBV28 to TRBJ1-5; D perhaps matches TRBD1 (6 bases). Looked up from germline, CDR1 is MDHEN and CDR2 is SYDVKM. The V end was cut by 6 bases, the J end by 3 bases, with 12 bases between. The CDR3 totals 14 residues. In nucleotides, the CDR3 is TGTGCCAGCAGCTTCGACAGGTCCAATCAGCCCCAGCATTTT. The encoded protein is CASSFDRSNQPQHF.

The table lists this clonotype with a few counts. The chain has TRBV9 and TRBJ2-1, with D perhaps matching TRBD2 (6 bases). The CDR3 totals 16 residues. Trimming removed 1 base from V and 2 bases from J, with 13 bases in between. The germline V gene encodes CDR1 SGDLS and CDR2 YYNGEE. This chain's CDR3 is CASSVSLLATYNEQFF. CDR3 DNA: TGTGCCAGCAGCGTAAGCTTACTAGCCACCTACAATGAGCAGTTCTTC.

The rearrangement links TRBV4-3 to TRBJ1-2, with unresolved D. CDR1 LGHNA and CDR2 YSLEER come from the germline V gene. V gave up 4 bases and J gave up 6 bases, with 18 bases separating them. The CDR3 covers 15 residues. CDR3 nucleotides: TGCGCCAGCAGCCCCTTCAGTGGGGTTCTCGATGGCTACACCTTC. Its translation is CASSPFSGVLDGYTF.

This clonotype was counted at least ten times. V usage is TRBV2 and J usage is TRBJ1-2; no firm D call. Germline CDR1 is SNHLY and CDR2 is FYNNEI. This CDR3 region has 14 residues. The germline V and J ends were trimmed by 6 bases and 0 bases, with 11 bases remaining between them. The chain's CDR3 is CASRAGGANYGYTF. In DNA, the CDR3 is TGTGCCAGCAGGGCTGGCGGCGCTAACTATGGCTACACCTTC.

This clonotype was counted ten times or more. CDR3 protein: CASRGGQPQHF. CDR3 in DNA: TGTGCCAGCAGAGGGGGTCAGCCCCAGCATTTT. The V call is TRBV28, the J call TRBJ1-5; D perhaps matches TRBD1 (6 bases). Trimming removed 6 bases at V and 6 bases at J, with 6 bases between. This CDR3 is built from 11 residues. The V gene's germline CDR1 is MDHEN and CDR2 SYDVKM.

This clonotype was observed a few times. The gene calls are TRBV4-3 and TRBJ2-7; no definite D call. This CDR3 has 14 residues. The germline gives CDR1 LGHNA, CDR2 YSLEER. V lost 4 bases to trimming and J lost 0 bases, with 10 bases between them. Written as DNA, the CDR3 is TGCGCCAGCAGCCGAGAGAGTACCTCCTACGAGCAGTACTTC. This sequence encodes CASSRESTSYEQYF.

This chain links TRBV15 with TRBJ2-5; no clear D gene. V lost 1 base and J lost 6, with 6 bases in between. Germline assignment: CDR1 LNHNV and CDR2 YYDKDF (reference sequence). The CDR3 loop spans 12 amino acids. CDR3 coding DNA: TGTGCCACCAGCAGAGGGTTGCAGACCCAGTACTTC. It encodes CATSRGLQTQYF.

This clonotype was detected ten times or more. This chain connects TRBV7-8 to TRBJ2-3; D is possibly TRBD2 (6 bases). The CDR3 has 15 amino acids. Germline-derived CDR1 and CDR2 are SGHVS and FQNEAQ. V gave up 3 bases and J gave up 2 bases, with 12 bases separating them. CDR3 in DNA: TGTGCCAGCAGCTTCGGGACTCCAGACACAGATACGCAGTATTTT. Translated: CASSFGTPDTDTQYF.

The chain joins TRBV12-3 or TRBV12-4 to TRBJ2-5, with TRBD2 identical over 7 bases. The ends lost 3 bases at V and 0 bases at J; junction bases unmatched: 10. There are 17 residues in the CDR3. CDR3 protein: CASSFMRLAEYQETQYF. The DNA for the CDR3 is TGTGCCAGCAGTTTTATGAGACTAGCTGAGTACCAAGAGACCCAGTACTTC.

The V gene is TRBV12-3 or TRBV12-4, the J gene TRBJ1-4; D may be TRBD1 (5 bases). Trimming removed 3 bases at V and 10 bases at J, with 12 bases between. The CDR3 is made up of 13 amino acids. The CDR3 DNA reads TGTGCCAGCAGTTTGGAGGGTGGGGGAAAACTGTTTTTT. This codes for CASSLEGGGKLFF.

The J gene is TRBJ1-5, the V gene TRBV20-1, with D unclear. The V gene lost 5 bases and the J gene lost 5 bases, with 7 bases spanning the gap. This CDR3 comprises 11 residues. The germline CDR1 and CDR2 sequences are DFQATT and SNEGSKA (reference sequence). Here the CDR3 DNA reads TGCAGTGCTTCAGCGGATCAGCCCCAGCATTTT. Translated: CSASADQPQHF.

The V call is TRBV20-1, the J call TRBJ2-7; 12 bases match TRBD2. The CDR3 is 14 amino acids. With V trimmed by 5 bases and J by 3 bases, 5 bases remained unmatched. Per germline, CDR1 DFQATT and CDR2 SNEGSKA (reference sequence). The CDR3 DNA reads TGCAGTGCTGGAGGACTAGCGGGGAACTACGAGCAGTACTTC. It is translated as CSAGGLAGNYEQYF.

The chain links TRBV4-3 to TRBJ2-5, with D hard to call. Germline V gene lookup returns CDR1 LGHNA and CDR2 YSLEER. This CDR3 region has 15 residues. Trimming left V 0 bases short and J 0 bases short, with 8 bases between. The CDR3 is CASSQEGTDQETQYF. In nucleotides, the CDR3 is TGCGCCAGCAGCCAAGAGGGTACGGACCAAGAGACCCAGTACTTC.

This clonotype was observed many times. The V and J genes are TRBV11-2 and TRBJ2-2; D unresolved. Germline values: CDR1 SGHAT, CDR2 FQNNGV. The germline V and J ends were trimmed by 1 base and 1 base, with 7 bases remaining between them. This CDR3 comprises 15 residues. The CDR3 nucleotides read TGTGCCAGCAGCTTAGCTCCGGTGAACACCGGGGAGCTGTTTTTT. It encodes CASSLAPVNTGELFF.

There are a few counts of this clonotype. In DNA form, the CDR3 reads TGTGCCAGCAGTTACGGCTTCCTGGAAGGGACCCAGTACTTC. Its protein is CASSYGFLEGTQYF. The rearrangement uses TRBV6-2 or TRBV6-3 and TRBJ2-5; D gene ambiguous. There are 14 residues in the CDR3. CDR1 is MNHEY, CDR2 SVGEGT, per germline. Trimming shortened V by 2 bases and J by 7 bases, and 14 bases separated the two germline ends.

The sample holds a few counts of this clonotype. The genes are TRBV28 and TRBJ2-7; 7 nucleotides align to TRBD1. The CDR3 loop spans 15 amino acids. Per the germline V gene, CDR1 is MDHEN and CDR2 is SYDVKM. The J segment lost 2 bases and the V segment lost 6 bases, leaving 10 bases of the junction unmatched. This CDR3 is CASRLTGSATYEQYF. CDR3 sequence (DNA): TGTGCCAGCAGGCTGACAGGGAGCGCGACCTACGAGCAGTACTTC.

This clonotype was observed many times. The genes are TRBV20-1 and TRBJ1-2; no clear D gene. V gave up 6 bases and J gave up 0 bases, with 11 bases separating them. This CDR3 comprises 13 residues. CDR1 DFQATT and CDR2 SNEGSKA come from the germline V gene (reference sequence). The CDR3 sequence is CSALDEPNYGYTF. Written as DNA, the CDR3 is TGCAGTGCGCTGGACGAGCCTAACTATGGCTACACCTTC.

The V gene is TRBV28, the J gene TRBJ2-7, with D perhaps matching TRBD1 (6 bases). The CDR3 runs 14 residues. In germline, CDR1 is MDHEN, CDR2 SYDVKM. V was shortened by 8 bases and J by 2 bases, with 16 bases between the two germline ends. The CDR3 bases are TGTGCCAGCCGAAGACAGGCCAAGCCCTACGAGCAGTACTTC. It codes for CASRRQAKPYEQYF.

This clonotype turned up a few times. This chain uses TRBV28 with TRBJ2-5; 10 bases line up with TRBD1. The CDR3 covers 15 residues. The V and J ends lost 9 bases and 1 base, in that order; junction bases with no gene match: 8. Germline-derived CDR1 and CDR2 are MDHEN and SYDVKM. The CDR3 loop reads CASSRDRGFQETQYF. In DNA, the CDR3 is TGTGCCAGTTCGCGGGACAGGGGCTTCCAAGAGACCCAGTACTTC.

This clonotype was counted only a few times. The rearrangement joins TRBV28 to TRBJ1-6; no clear D. The V gene's germline CDR1 is MDHEN and CDR2 SYDVKM. The ends were cut back, 6 bases at V and 4 bases at J, with 19 bases in the middle. The CDR3 consists of 17 residues. The CDR3, as DNA: TGTGCCAGCAGGCCGACGGACCCTAGTGTTTATAATTCACCCCTCCACTTT. This gives the protein CASRPTDPSVYNSPLHF.

This clonotype was counted only a few times. V gene TRBV7-8 combines with J gene TRBJ2-7; 14 bases are a match to TRBD2. The length of the CDR3 is 17 residues. V trimming: 5 bases; J trimming: 5 bases; junction bases outside the gene matches: 11. CDR1 SGHVS and CDR2 FQNEAQ come from the germline V gene. The CDR3 protein is CASSLRRGGLAGDEQYF. The DNA of the CDR3 is TGTGCCAGCAGCCTGCGCCGGGGGGGACTAGCGGGAGACGAGCAGTACTTC. The whole variable domain, remainder taken from reference TRBV7-8 and TRBJ2-7, is GAGVSQSPRYKVAKRGQDVALRCDPISGHVSLFWYQQALGQGPEFLTYFQNEAQLDKSGLPSDRFFAERPEGSVSTLKIQRTQQEDSAVYLCASSLRRGGLAGDEQYFGPGTRLTVT.

This chain joins TRBV11-1 and TRBJ2-1, with 7 bases lining up with TRBD2. Germline lookup yields CDR1 SGHAT and CDR2 FQDESV (reference sequence). This CDR3 contains 16 residues. The CDR3 bases are TGTGTCAGTTCCCGGGAGGATGAGGGGCCCTACAATGAGCAGTTCTTC. It encodes CVSSREDEGPYNEQFF.

The genes are TRBV20-1 and TRBJ2-3; D call uncertain. V lost 4 bases to trimming and J lost 2 bases, with 16 bases between them. The CDR3 covers 15 residues. In germline, CDR1 is DFQATT, CDR2 SNEGSKA (reference sequence). CDR3 sequence reads: CSATLQRALTDTQYF. The CDR3 DNA follows: TGCAGTGCTACCCTCCAGCGCGCGCTCACAGATACGCAGTATTTT.